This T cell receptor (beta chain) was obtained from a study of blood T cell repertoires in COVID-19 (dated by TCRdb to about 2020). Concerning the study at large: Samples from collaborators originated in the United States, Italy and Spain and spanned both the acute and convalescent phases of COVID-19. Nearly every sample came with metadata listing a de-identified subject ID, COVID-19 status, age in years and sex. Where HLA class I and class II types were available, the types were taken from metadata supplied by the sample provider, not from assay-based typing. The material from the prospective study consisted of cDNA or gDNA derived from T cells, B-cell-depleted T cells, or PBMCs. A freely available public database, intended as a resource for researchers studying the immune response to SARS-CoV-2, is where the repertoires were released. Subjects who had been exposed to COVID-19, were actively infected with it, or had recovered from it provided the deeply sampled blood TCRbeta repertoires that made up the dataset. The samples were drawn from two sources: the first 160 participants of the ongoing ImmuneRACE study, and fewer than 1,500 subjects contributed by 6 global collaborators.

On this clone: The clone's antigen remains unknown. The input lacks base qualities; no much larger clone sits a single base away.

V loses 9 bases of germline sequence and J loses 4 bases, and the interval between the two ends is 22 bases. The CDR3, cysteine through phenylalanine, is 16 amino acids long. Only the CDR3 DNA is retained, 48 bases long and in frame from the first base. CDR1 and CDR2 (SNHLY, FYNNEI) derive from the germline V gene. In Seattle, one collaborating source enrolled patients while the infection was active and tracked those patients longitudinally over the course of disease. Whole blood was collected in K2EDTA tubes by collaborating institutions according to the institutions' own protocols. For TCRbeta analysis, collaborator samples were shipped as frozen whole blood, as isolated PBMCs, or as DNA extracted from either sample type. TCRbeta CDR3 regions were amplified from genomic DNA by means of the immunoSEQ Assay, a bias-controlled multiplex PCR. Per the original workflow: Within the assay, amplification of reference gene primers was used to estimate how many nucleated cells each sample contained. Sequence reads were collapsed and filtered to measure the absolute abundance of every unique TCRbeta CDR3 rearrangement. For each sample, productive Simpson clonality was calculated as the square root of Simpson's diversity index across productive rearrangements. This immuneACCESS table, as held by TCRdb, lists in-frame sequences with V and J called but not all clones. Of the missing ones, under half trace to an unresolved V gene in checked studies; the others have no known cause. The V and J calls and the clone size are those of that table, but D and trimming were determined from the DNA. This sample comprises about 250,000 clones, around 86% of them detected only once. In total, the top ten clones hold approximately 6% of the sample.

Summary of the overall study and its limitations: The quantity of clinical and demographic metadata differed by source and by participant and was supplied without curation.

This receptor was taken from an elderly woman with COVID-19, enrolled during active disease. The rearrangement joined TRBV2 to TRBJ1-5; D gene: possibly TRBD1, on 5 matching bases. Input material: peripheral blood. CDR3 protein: CASHPGGMSQNQPQHF. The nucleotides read TGTGCCAGTCATCCGGGGGGGATGAGTCAAAATCAGCCCCAGCATTTT.